These 13 T cell receptor beta chains came from one sample sequenced in a study of OX40 agonist ivuxolimab in advanced cancers. Assay used: immunoSEQ multiplex PCR; TCRdb lists only in-frame clones, some missing. The sample lists 25,000 to 35,000 clones; roughly 90% were seen once. The sequences come from CD4+ or CD8+ T cells sorted from blood, collected in a trial of the OX40 agonist ivuxolimab. These receptors all stem from an adult with an advanced solid tumor such as melanoma, head and neck, liver or kidney cancer.

V and J are TRBV6-6 and TRBJ2-5; TRBD2 matches at 8 bases. V trimming: 2 bases; J trimming: 5 bases; junction bases outside the gene matches: 4. Germline-derived CDR1 and CDR2 are MNHNY and SVGAGI (reference sequence). CDR3 length: 14 amino acids. CDR3 in amino acids: CASSYPAGEETQYF. The CDR3 bases are TGTGCCAGCAGTTACCCAGCGGGGGAGGAGACCCAGTACTTC.

The chain recombines TRBV6-1 with TRBJ1-2, with D perhaps matching TRBD1 (6 bases). CDR1 MNHNS and CDR2 SASEGT come from the germline V gene. V lost 6 bases and J 0 bases, leaving 14 bases between the germline ends. The CDR3 is 15 residues long. The DNA for the CDR3 is TGTGCCAGCAGAGATACAGGGCGAGCTAACTATGGCTACACCTTC. The encoded protein is CASRDTGRANYGYTF.

The chain links TRBV6-5 to TRBJ1-5; D is unclear. The CDR3 loop spans 13 amino acids. The V gene's germline CDR1 is MNHEY and CDR2 SVGAGI. V was trimmed by 2 bases and J by 5 bases, leaving 7 bases between them. The CDR3: CASSYGLYQPQHF. The CDR3 DNA reads as TGTGCCAGCAGTTACGGCCTTTATCAGCCCCAGCATTTT.

The rearrangement links TRBV30 to TRBJ2-1; perhaps D is TRBD1 or TRBD2 (6 bases each). From germline, CDR1 is GTSNPN and CDR2 SVGIG (reference sequence). Trimming took 7 bases from V and 4 from J, leaving 20 bases between them. The CDR3 covers 15 residues. In nucleotides, the CDR3 is TGTGCCTCCCGGAAGGGGGGTATTCGGTACAATGAGCAGTTCTTC. This gives the protein CASRKGGIRYNEQFF.

This clone has only one observation. The chain carries TRBV29-1 and TRBJ1-5; D is uncertain. The germline V gene has CDR1 SQVTM and CDR2 ANQGSEA. This CDR3 has 14 amino acids. With 0 bases removed from V and 7 bases from J, the gap between germline ends came to 13 bases. The CDR3, as DNA: TGCAGCGTTGAAGATGGCGGGTCTGGGCAGCCCCAGCATTTT. Protein sequence: CSVEDGGSGQPQHF. The variable domain in full, completed from reference TRBV29-1 and TRBJ1-5, reads SAVISQKPSRDICQRGTSLTIQCQVDSQVTMMFWYRQQPGQSLTLIATANQGSEATYESGFVIDKFPISRPNLTFSTLTVSNMSPEDSSIYLCSVEDGGSGQPQHFGDGTRLSIL.

This chain joins TRBV19 and TRBJ1-5; 9 nucleotides match TRBD1. Trimming took 3 bases from V and 6 from J; bases not matched to a gene: 3. This CDR3 has 14 residues. The germline V gene has CDR1 LNHDA and CDR2 SQIVND (reference sequence). In DNA form, the CDR3 reads TGTGCCAGTAGTATGCTGACAGGGGGTCAGCCCCAGCATTTT. The encoded protein is CASSMLTGGQPQHF.

The chain is built from TRBV28 and TRBJ1-1, with TRBD1 as a possible D gene (5 bases). The CDR3 runs to 13 residues. V was shortened by 5 bases and J by 8 bases, with 15 bases between the two germline ends. The germline CDR1 and CDR2 sequences are MDHEN and SYDVKM. The CDR3 bases are TGTGCCAGCAGTCTCCCTGGGGCGACGGAAGCTTTCTTT. Its protein product is CASSLPGATEAFF.

This clone was seen once. The chain links TRBV5-1 to TRBJ1-4, with D perhaps TRBD1 (5 bases). Germline CDR1 SGHRS, CDR2 YFSETQ. Trimming pared 7 bases from V and 7 bases from J, leaving 20 bases between. The CDR3 is 15 residues long. The CDR3 loop reads CASRHRYRWGEKLFF. CDR3 bases: TGCGCCAGCCGCCACAGGTACAGGTGGGGTGAAAAACTGTTTTTT.

The CDR3 nucleotides read TGTGCCAGCAGCCAAGTTTTGTGGGGACAGGCCAATGAGCAGTTCTTC. Translation: CASSQVLWGQANEQFF. V is TRBV4-2 and J is TRBJ2-1, with 8 bases lining up with TRBD1. The CDR3 extends over 16 amino acids. The V gene end was trimmed by 1 base and the J gene end by 6 bases; junction bases not matched to a gene: 8. Germline CDR1 reads LGHNA; CDR2 reads YNFKEQ.

This chain links TRBV6-5 with TRBJ1-1; 11 bases align to TRBD1. There are 14 residues in the CDR3. Germline trimming cut 2 bases from V and 7 bases from J; bases unmatched to any gene: 3. Germline V CDR1 and CDR2: MNHEY, SVGAGI. The DNA of the CDR3 is TGTGCCAGCAGTTACGGGACAGGGGGTTTTGAAGCTTTCTTT. This encodes CASSYGTGGFEAFF.

The chain is built from TRBV6-1 and TRBJ2-1; D unclear. The V and J ends lost 1 base and 5 bases respectively, with 3 bases between them. Germline loops: CDR1 MNHNS, CDR2 SASEGT. The CDR3 extends over 12 amino acids. CDR3 residues: CASSEGDNEQFF. The CDR3 DNA is TGTGCCAGCAGTGAAGGTGACAATGAGCAGTTCTTC.

This clone was observed a few times. This sequence joins TRBV7-2 and TRBJ2-7; D is undetermined. The CDR3 covers 13 residues. V lost 6 bases, J lost 7 bases, and 16 bases lay in between. Germline V CDR1 and CDR2: SGHTA, FQGNSA. CDR3 residues: CASRSPGRLEQYF. CDR3 DNA sequence: TGTGCCAGCAGGTCCCCAGGACGGCTGGAGCAGTACTTC.

V and J are TRBV2 and TRBJ2-2; D uncertain. The germline CDR1 and CDR2 sequences are SNHLY and FYNNEI. V was pared by 3 bases and J by 1 base, with 9 bases between. CDR3 length: 15 amino acids. In DNA, the CDR3 is TGTGCCAGCAGTGATTCAGTACAGAACACCGGGGAGCTGTTTTTT. Its translation: CASSDSVQNTGELFF.